This T cell receptor beta chain is from a study of cytomegalovirus exposure and HLA in healthy donors. When sampled, the donors appeared nominally healthy, though they likely had unrecorded immune exposures. The PCR employed 60 Vbeta primers together with 13 Jbeta primers. Produced via immunoSEQ multiplex PCR; TCRdb's table is partial and in-frame only. The sample yields approximately 140,000 clones, roughly 79% seen once. Germline lookup yields CDR1 SGHVS and CDR2 FNYEAQ. V was pared by 5 bases and J by 0 bases, with 16 bases between. CDR3 length: 16 residues. Comments on this clone: Its specificity is not known.

Study-wide findings and caveats: Relative to the 666-donor mean, N-insertions were reportedly fewer in an Asian-associated ancestry cluster in a later analysis. Presence/absence analysis assumed near-uniform sequencing depth across donors.

V and J are TRBV7-6 and TRBJ1-2; D unclear. The sequence was obtained from a male donor in good health and CMV-seronegative. The specimen was PBMCs. CDR3 sequence (DNA): TGTGCCAGCAGCCAAACGTCCGGGGAAGCTAACTATGGCTACACCTTC. Translating it yields CASSQTSGEANYGYTF.